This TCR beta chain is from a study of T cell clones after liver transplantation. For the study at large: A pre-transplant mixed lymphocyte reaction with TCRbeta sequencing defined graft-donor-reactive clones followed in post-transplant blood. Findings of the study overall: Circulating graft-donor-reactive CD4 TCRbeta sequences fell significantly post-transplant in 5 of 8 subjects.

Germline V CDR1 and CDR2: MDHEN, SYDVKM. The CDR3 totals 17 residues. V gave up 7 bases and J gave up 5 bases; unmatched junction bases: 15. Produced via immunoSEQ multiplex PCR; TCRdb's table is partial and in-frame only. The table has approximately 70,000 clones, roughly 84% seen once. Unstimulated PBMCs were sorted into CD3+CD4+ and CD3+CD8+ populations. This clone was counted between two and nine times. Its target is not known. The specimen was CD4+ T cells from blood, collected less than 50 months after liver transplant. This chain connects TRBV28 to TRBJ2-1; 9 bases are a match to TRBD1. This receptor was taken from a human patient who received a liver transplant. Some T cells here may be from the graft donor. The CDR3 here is CASIPDRGALPHNEQFF. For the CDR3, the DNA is TGTGCCAGCATCCCAGACAGGGGGGCCCTCCCCCACAATGAGCAGTTCTTC.